This T cell receptor beta chain emerged from a study of blood T cells in healthy people across ages. This clonotype was detected only a few times. The junction and the germline gene differ at one end; a read error may be behind it. PCR was performed a second time for about 6 to 12 cycles using a sample-barcoded 5' primer and a J-beta primer mix. TCRdb passed the 5' RACE reads through MiXCR, listing each CDR3 protein once. The sample has approximately 580,000 distinct CDR3 sequences, around 24% seen once; the top ten hold around 10%. The CDR3 is 10 residues long. Germline V CDR1 and CDR2: SEHNR, FQNEAQ (reference sequence). This sample was also put to use in a study of T cells of mothers and their children.

This chain joins TRBV7-9 and TRBJ1-1; the D is unclear. Material: blood. This sequence was found in a boy under 18 in good health. For the CDR3, the DNA is TGTGCCGGCGAGAGTACTGAGGCTTTCTTT. This gives the protein CAGESTEAFF.